This TCR beta chain was recorded in a study of shared clonotypes between healthy human individuals. Study in general: Researchers assigned three CD4 naive, three CD4 memory, two CD8 naive and one CD8 memory plate to each donor.

Overall study results and limits: Some clonotypes were shared by all four sorted-subset donors, while others were not shared. The non-shared ones had lower generation probabilities than the shared ones. At large depth, rarefaction still showed sorted-subset sequencing to be incomplete.

Sequencing was performed with immunoSEQ multiplex PCR; in TCRdb, only in-frame clones are kept and a portion is missing. Of about 980,000 clones listed, around 80% were seen once; the top ten hold over 1.3%. Each of the donors was a healthy adult who was HIV-negative and had not had a recent acute infection or vaccination. V shed 5 bases and J 2 bases; nucleotides not matched to a gene: 1. The CDR3 has 13 residues. CDR1 and CDR2 from the germline V gene are SGHTA and FQGNSA. About this clone: No antigen is known for it.

Sequencing was done on a sample of memory CD4+ T cells sorted from blood. Subset denoted: CD45RA-negative fraction. This receptor was taken from a man between 18 and 29 years old in good health. The chain couples TRBV7-2 to TRBJ2-5; 8 bases line up with TRBD2. The CDR3 nucleotides are TGTGCCAGCAGCACTAGCGGACAAGAGACCCAGTACTTC. Translated, it gives CASSTSGQETQYF.